A selection of T cell receptor beta chains follows, all from one sample in a study of T-cell reconstitution after alpha-beta-depleted transplantation in children. Via MiXCR, TCRdb re-called the PCR reads, giving one row per CDR3 protein. The table lists approximately 350,000 distinct CDR3 sequences, around 15% of them singletons. The sequenced sample was PBMCs, mostly from graft donor cells, obtained 360 days after TCRalphabeta/CD19-depleted stem cell transplant. The receptor set was obtained from a male patient aged 2-10 years who had a stem cell transplant for acute lymphoblastic leukemia, so the T cells may come from the graft donor. CDR3s include the opening cysteine and the closing phenylalanine or tryptophan. Each record gives: clone size, D gene, V gene, J gene, CDR3 protein, CDR3 DNA. D genes are given only for firm matches. Clone size is stated in some rows and not others, as once, few, many or a class when expanded.

clone size: many; D gene: TRBD2; V gene: TRBV29-1; J gene: TRBJ2-3; CDR3 protein: CSVGLAGADTQYF; CDR3 DNA: TGCAGCGTTGGGCTAGCGGGCGCAGATACGCAGTATTTT
clone size: NA; D gene: NA; V gene: TRBV20-1; J gene: TRBJ2-4; CDR3 protein: CSARTKGSQNIQYF; CDR3 DNA: TGCAGTGCTAGGACGAAGGGTAGCCAAAACATTCAGTACTTC
clone size: few; D gene: NA; V gene: TRBV28; J gene: TRBJ2-3; CDR3 protein: CASSLYGRAITASTDTQYF; CDR3 DNA: TGTGCCAGCAGTTTATATGGCAGGGCGATTACGGCCAGCACAGATACGCAGTATTTT
clone size: NA; D gene: TRBD1; V gene: TRBV20-1; J gene: TRBJ1-2; CDR3 protein: CSAPGQGGSGYTF; CDR3 DNA: TGCAGTGCCCCGGGACAGGGGGGCTCTGGCTACACCTTC
clone size: many; D gene: NA; V gene: TRBV4-3; J gene: TRBJ2-7; CDR3 protein: CASSQGDGSRGGEQYF; CDR3 DNA: TGCGCCAGCAGCCAAGGGGATGGGAGTCGAGGCGGCGAGCAGTACTTC
clone size: few; D gene: NA; V gene: TRBV12-3/TRBV12-4; J gene: TRBJ2-5; CDR3 protein: CASANRVWSDKETQYF; CDR3 DNA: TGTGCCAGCGCGAATCGGGTATGGAGCGATAAAGAGACCCAGTACTTC
clone size: many; D gene: TRBD2; V gene: TRBV6-2/TRBV6-3; J gene: TRBJ2-7; CDR3 protein: CASSSLIQRDHSYEQYF; CDR3 DNA: TGTGCCAGCAGTTCACTGATCCAGCGGGATCACTCCTACGAGCAGTACTTC
clone size: many; D gene: NA; V gene: TRBV5-1; J gene: TRBJ2-2; CDR3 protein: CASSRASSAGELFF; CDR3 DNA: TGCGCCAGCAGCCGGGCGAGTTCGGCCGGGGAGCTGTTTTTT
clone size: few; D gene: TRBD1; V gene: TRBV5-4; J gene: TRBJ2-5; CDR3 protein: CASSFPHNRQGKGQETQYF; CDR3 DNA: TGTGCCAGCAGCTTTCCCCATAACCGACAGGGTAAAGGACAAGAGACCCAGTACTTC
clone size: many; D gene: NA; V gene: TRBV12-3/TRBV12-4; J gene: TRBJ1-1; CDR3 protein: CASSFRYMGSMNTEAFF; CDR3 DNA: TGTGCCAGCAGTTTTCGCTACATGGGGTCCATGAACACTGAAGCTTTCTTT
clone size: NA; D gene: NA; V gene: TRBV27; J gene: TRBJ2-7; CDR3 protein: CASSLCCGTQYEQYF; CDR3 DNA: TGTGCCAGCAGTTTATGTTGCGGGACCCAATACGAGCAGTACTTC
clone size: many; D gene: NA; V gene: TRBV29-1; J gene: TRBJ2-1; CDR3 protein: CSVVAPRSYNEQFF; CDR3 DNA: TGCAGCGTAGTGGCCCCGCGTTCCTACAATGAGCAGTTCTTC
clone size: NA; D gene: NA; V gene: TRBV11-2; J gene: TRBJ2-3; CDR3 protein: CASSARIYTDTQYF; CDR3 DNA: TGTGCCAGCAGCGCCCGGATTTACACAGATACGCAGTATTTT
clone size: few; D gene: NA; V gene: TRBV7-3; J gene: TRBJ2-5; CDR3 protein: CASSLGMGGRETQYF; CDR3 DNA: TGTGCCAGCAGCTTAGGGATGGGAGGAAGAGAGACCCAGTACTTC
clone size: NA; D gene: NA; V gene: TRBV20-1; J gene: TRBJ2-1; CDR3 protein: CSAGRGRVGYNEQFF; CDR3 DNA: TGCAGTGCTGGGAGGGGGAGGGTGGGGTACAATGAGCAGTTCTTC
clone size: NA; D gene: TRBD1; V gene: TRBV19; J gene: TRBJ1-1; CDR3 protein: CASSADRGGTEAFF; CDR3 DNA: TGTGCCAGTAGTGCGGACAGGGGAGGCACTGAAGCTTTCTTT
clone size: many; D gene: NA; V gene: TRBV4-3; J gene: TRBJ1-3; CDR3 protein: CASSQGDMPGNTIYF; CDR3 DNA: TGCGCCAGCAGCCAAGGGGATATGCCCGGAAACACCATATATTTT
clone size: NA; D gene: TRBD1; V gene: TRBV7-8; J gene: TRBJ2-5; CDR3 protein: CASSSVGTTGPETQYF; CDR3 DNA: TGTGCCAGCAGCTCAGTTGGGACGACAGGGCCGGAGACCCAGTACTTC
clone size: few; D gene: TRBD2; V gene: TRBV4-1; J gene: TRBJ2-3; CDR3 protein: CASGTSGRPTTDTQYF; CDR3 DNA: TGCGCCAGCGGGACTAGCGGGAGGCCCACCACAGATACGCAGTATTTT
clone size: few; D gene: TRBD1; V gene: TRBV7-8; J gene: TRBJ2-1; CDR3 protein: CASSITGVRSNEQFF; CDR3 DNA: TGTGCCAGCAGCATTACAGGGGTCCGGAGCAATGAGCAGTTCTTC
clone size: NA; D gene: TRBD1; V gene: TRBV7-9; J gene: TRBJ1-6; CDR3 protein: CASSSLGGGISPLHF; CDR3 DNA: TGTGCCAGCAGCTCCCTGGGAGGGGGCATTTCACCCCTCCACTTT
clone size: many; D gene: NA; V gene: TRBV19; J gene: TRBJ1-5; CDR3 protein: CASSMGNGNQPQHF; CDR3 DNA: TGTGCCAGTAGTATGGGGAATGGGAATCAGCCCCAGCATTTT
clone size: NA; D gene: NA; V gene: TRBV2; J gene: TRBJ2-7; CDR3 protein: CASSEALPSGSYEQYF; CDR3 DNA: TGTGCCAGCAGTGAAGCGCTTCCCAGCGGCTCCTACGAGCAGTACTTC
clone size: few; D gene: NA; V gene: TRBV5-6; J gene: TRBJ1-6; CDR3 protein: CASSSSVNSPLHF; CDR3 DNA: TGTGCCAGCAGCTCGTCCGTAAATTCACCCCTCCACTTT
clone size: many; D gene: NA; V gene: TRBV12-3/TRBV12-4; J gene: TRBJ2-1; CDR3 protein: CASTLGPSTGNEQFF; CDR3 DNA: TGTGCCAGCACTTTGGGGCCCTCCACGGGGAATGAGCAGTTCTTC
clone size: NA; D gene: TRBD2; V gene: TRBV29-1; J gene: TRBJ2-7; CDR3 protein: CSVDGLAGVEEQYF; CDR3 DNA: TGCAGCGTTGACGGACTAGCGGGAGTTGAAGAGCAGTACTTC
clone size: many; D gene: TRBD2; V gene: TRBV28; J gene: TRBJ2-3; CDR3 protein: CASSFGGLAGPRDTQYF; CDR3 DNA: TGTGCCAGCAGTTTCGGTGGCCTAGCGGGGCCTCGAGATACGCAGTATTTT
clone size: NA; D gene: NA; V gene: TRBV4-1; J gene: TRBJ1-1; CDR3 protein: CASSQDRFSGVGNTEAFF; CDR3 DNA: TGCGCCAGCAGCCAAGATCGATTCAGTGGGGTAGGGAACACTGAAGCTTTCTTT
clone size: NA; D gene: NA; V gene: TRBV27; J gene: TRBJ2-2; CDR3 protein: CASTAMRGPGELFF; CDR3 DNA: TGTGCCAGCACCGCGATGAGAGGTCCCGGGGAGCTGTTTTTT
clone size: few; D gene: NA; V gene: TRBV7-2; J gene: TRBJ2-1; CDR3 protein: CASSISRRAFGNEQFF; CDR3 DNA: TGTGCCAGCAGCATATCCCGGAGGGCCTTCGGAAATGAGCAGTTCTTC
clone size: few; D gene: NA; V gene: TRBV29-1; J gene: TRBJ2-7; CDR3 protein: CSVEGRGGQYF; CDR3 DNA: TGCAGCGTTGAGGGCCGTGGAGGGCAGTACTTC
clone size: few; D gene: NA; V gene: TRBV28; J gene: TRBJ2-4; CDR3 protein: CASSIYPDSFRDIQYF; CDR3 DNA: TGTGCCAGCAGTATATACCCGGACAGCTTTAGGGACATTCAGTACTTC
clone size: NA; D gene: NA; V gene: TRBV4-1; J gene: TRBJ2-5; CDR3 protein: CASSQDLALLKTQYF; CDR3 DNA: TGCGCCAGCAGCCAAGATCTCGCTTTGCTCAAGACCCAGTACTTC
clone size: many; D gene: NA; V gene: TRBV7-2; J gene: TRBJ2-1; CDR3 protein: CASSLWDSYNEQFF; CDR3 DNA: TGTGCCAGCAGCCTGTGGGACTCCTACAATGAGCAGTTCTTC
clone size: NA; D gene: NA; V gene: TRBV27; J gene: TRBJ2-1; CDR3 protein: CASRYRPYNEQFF; CDR3 DNA: TGTGCCAGCCGGTATAGGCCCTACAATGAGCAGTTCTTC
clone size: few; D gene: NA; V gene: TRBV4-1; J gene: TRBJ1-6; CDR3 protein: CASSQGTFGVQPLHF; CDR3 DNA: TGCGCCAGCAGCCAAGGGACCTTTGGCGTCCAACCCCTCCACTTT
clone size: few; D gene: TRBD2; V gene: TRBV11-1; J gene: TRBJ2-1; CDR3 protein: CASSLVPFSGRRNYNEQFF; CDR3 DNA: TGTGCCAGCAGCTTAGTCCCGTTTAGCGGGAGAAGAAACTACAATGAGCAGTTCTTC
clone size: few; D gene: NA; V gene: TRBV27; J gene: TRBJ2-7; CDR3 protein: CASSKGESYEQYF; CDR3 DNA: TGTGCCAGCTCAAAGGGGGAATCTTACGAGCAGTACTTC
clone size: NA; D gene: NA; V gene: TRBV6-5; J gene: TRBJ2-7; CDR3 protein: CASSHSRTVPLYEQYF; CDR3 DNA: TGTGCCAGCAGCCACTCGCGGACAGTTCCTCTCTACGAGCAGTACTTC
clone size: NA; D gene: TRBD2; V gene: TRBV6-1; J gene: TRBJ2-3; CDR3 protein: CASRRLAGGSVTDTQYF; CDR3 DNA: TGTGCCAGCAGGAGACTAGCGGGAGGTTCAGTCACAGATACGCAGTATTTT
clone size: many; D gene: NA; V gene: TRBV27; J gene: TRBJ2-1; CDR3 protein: CASSLPGYEQFF; CDR3 DNA: TGTGCCAGCAGTTTACCTGGCTATGAGCAGTTCTTC
clone size: NA; D gene: NA; V gene: TRBV6-2/TRBV6-3; J gene: TRBJ1-3; CDR3 protein: CASRTRAFQWNTIYF; CDR3 DNA: TGTGCCAGCAGAACACGAGCGTTTCAGTGGAACACCATATATTTT
clone size: NA; D gene: TRBD2; V gene: TRBV28; J gene: TRBJ2-3; CDR3 protein: CASLEVGLAGGPWFTDTQYF; CDR3 DNA: TGTGCCAGCTTGGAGGTGGGACTAGCGGGAGGTCCGTGGTTCACAGATACGCAGTATTTT
clone size: once; D gene: NA; V gene: TRBV11-2; J gene: TRBJ2-5; CDR3 protein: CASSLEFGGQETQYF; CDR3 DNA: TGTGCCAGCAGCTTAGAATTCGGGGGTCAAGAGACCCAGTACTTC
clone size: NA; D gene: NA; V gene: TRBV20-1; J gene: TRBJ2-2; CDR3 protein: CSARTYYTGELFF; CDR3 DNA: TGCAGTGCTAGGACCTACTACACCGGGGAGCTGTTTTTT
clone size: few; D gene: TRBD2; V gene: TRBV20-1; J gene: TRBJ2-1; CDR3 protein: CSATEWGTSGPYNEQFF; CDR3 DNA: TGCAGTGCTACCGAATGGGGAACTAGCGGCCCCTACAATGAGCAGTTCTTC
clone size: NA; D gene: TRBD1; V gene: TRBV20-1; J gene: TRBJ1-4; CDR3 protein: CRPQGAGEKLFF; CDR3 DNA: TGCCGACCCCAGGGGGCGGGTGAAAAACTGTTTTTT
clone size: NA; D gene: NA; V gene: TRBV20-1; J gene: TRBJ2-1; CDR3 protein: CSARDRPGGGRPHNEQFF; CDR3 DNA: TGCAGTGCTAGAGACCGCCCCGGGGGCGGGAGACCCCACAATGAGCAGTTCTTC